This TCR beta chain derives from a study of OX40 agonist ivuxolimab in advanced cancers. Study conclusions and caveats: Clonal expansion from baseline to week 6 occurred in both CD4+ and CD8+ T cells.

Generated by immunoSEQ multiplex PCR, the TCRdb table keeps only in-frame clones and is missing some. Among around 15,000 clones listed, roughly 90% were seen once. As concerns this clone: The antigen is undetermined.

This receptor was obtained from an adult with an advanced solid tumor such as melanoma, head and neck, liver or kidney cancer. Sequenced material: CD4+ or CD8+ T cells sorted from blood, taken in a trial of the OX40 agonist ivuxolimab.

The CDR3 protein is CASSQRGEWINEQFF. The CDR3 DNA reads as TGTGCCAGCAGCCAGAGGGGGGAGTGGATTAATGAGCAGTTCTTC. The genes are TRBV14 and TRBJ2-1, with D possibly called TRBD1 or TRBD2 (6 bases each). This CDR3 region has 15 residues. Germline CDR1 is SGHDN and CDR2 is FVKESK. V lost 3 bases and J lost 7, with 16 bases in between.